The entry that follows covers one T cell receptor (beta chain) sequence. Germline CDR1 is KGHDR and CDR2 is SFDVKD. V gave up 0 bases and J gave up 10 bases; unmatched junction bases: 20. The CDR3 consists of 20 residues. This sample was included in a study of blood T cell repertoires in COVID-19. Study summary: T cells, B-cell-depleted T cells, or PBMCs supplied cDNA or gDNA.

Each participant's cohort was designated according to participant-reported clinical history. The table came from immunoSEQ multiplex PCR; TCRdb's copy has only in-frame clones and leaves some out. The table shows 200,000 to 250,000 clones, with roughly nine tenths occurring only once. The sequencing sample was made of PBMCs or T cells enriched from blood (not recorded which). This receptor was obtained from a man aged 30-40 years who had recovered from COVID-19. This chain connects TRBV24-1 to TRBJ1-1; 12 positions agree with TRBD1. CDR3 in amino acids: CATSDLPPGQGARTLPGAFF. CDR3 DNA: TGTGCCACCAGTGATTTGCCTCCGGGACAGGGGGCCCGAACCCTCCCCGGAGCTTTCTTT.